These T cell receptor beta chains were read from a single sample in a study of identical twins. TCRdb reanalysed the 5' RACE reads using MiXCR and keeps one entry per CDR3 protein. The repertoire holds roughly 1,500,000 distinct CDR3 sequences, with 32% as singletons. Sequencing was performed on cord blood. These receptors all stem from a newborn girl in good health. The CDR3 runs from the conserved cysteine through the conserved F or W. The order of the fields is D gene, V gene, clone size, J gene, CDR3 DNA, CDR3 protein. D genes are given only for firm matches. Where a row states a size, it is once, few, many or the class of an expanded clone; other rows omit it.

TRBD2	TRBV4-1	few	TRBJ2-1	TGCGCCAGCAGCCTCAGCGGGAGGGGTAATGGGGCTAGATACAATGAGCAGTTCTTC	CASSLSGRGNGARYNEQFF
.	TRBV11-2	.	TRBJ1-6	TGTGCCAGCAGCTTTAGGGACACCTATTCACCCCTCCACTTT	CASSFRDTYSPLHF
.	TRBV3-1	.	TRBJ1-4	TGTGCCAGCAGCCAAGATCCGTTTAGCCGTGAAAAACTGTTTTTT	CASSQDPFSREKLFF
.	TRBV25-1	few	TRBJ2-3	TGTGCCAGCAGTGCTGGGGTTTCTAACGGGAGAGGTACAGATACGCAGTATTTT	CASSAGVSNGRGTDTQYF
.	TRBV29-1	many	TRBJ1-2	TGCAGCGCGCTTTCGGGGGGAAAATATGGCTACACCTTC	CSALSGGKYGYTF
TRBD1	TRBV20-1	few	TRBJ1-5	TGCAGTGCTAGACCCCCCGGGACAGGGGTAGGGTATAGCAATCAGCCCCAGCATTTT	CSARPPGTGVGYSNQPQHF
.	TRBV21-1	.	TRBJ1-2	TGTGCCAGCAGCAAAGTGAGCAGGGCAGGCTATGGCTACACCTTC	CASSKVSRAGYGYTF
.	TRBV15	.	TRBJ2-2	TGTGCCACCAGCAAAGGGGCTGTGAACACCGGGGAGCTGTTTTTT	CATSKGAVNTGELFF
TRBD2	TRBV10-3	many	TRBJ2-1	TGTGCCATCAGTGGGATAGCGGGGTTGTACAATGAGCAGTTCTTC	CAISGIAGLYNEQFF
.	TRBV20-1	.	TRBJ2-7	TGCAGTGCTAGGGGCGCGGGCTCCAACAATGAGCAGTACTTC	CSARGAGSNNEQYF
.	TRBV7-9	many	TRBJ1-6	TGTGCCAGCAGCTACCGTGGACAGCTAAATTCACCCCTCCACTTT	CASSYRGQLNSPLHF
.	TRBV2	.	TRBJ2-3	TGTGCCAGCAGTGAGCAGTCCTCTAGCACAGATACGCAGTATTTT	CASSEQSSSTDTQYF
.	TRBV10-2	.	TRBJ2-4	TGCGCCAGCAGGCCTGGGACGGAACATCGCACCAAAAACATTCGGTACTTC	CASRPGTEHRTKNIRYF
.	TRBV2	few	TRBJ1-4	TGTGCCAGCAGTGAACAGGGATTTGACGGAAAACTGTTTTTT	CASSEQGFDGKLFF
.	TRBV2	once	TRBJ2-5	TGTGCCAGTAGTGATGACAGGTCGGAGCAGTACTTC	CASSDDRSEQYF
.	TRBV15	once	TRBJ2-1	TGTGCCACCAGCAGAGCACGGGGGAATGAGCAGTTCTTC	CATSRARGNEQFF
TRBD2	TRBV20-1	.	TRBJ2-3	TGCAGGCCCGCGGGAGGGGTCACAGATACGCAGTATTTT	CRPAGGVTDTQYF
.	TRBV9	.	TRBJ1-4	TGTGCCAGCAGCGGGCCCGGGACTCCCAGACTGTTTTTT	CASSGPGTPRLFF
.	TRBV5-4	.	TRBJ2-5	TGTGCCAGCCCGGGACGCCCTTACAATGAGCAGTACTTC	CASPGRPYNEQYF
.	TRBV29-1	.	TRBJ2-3	TGCAGCGTTGACTATCGTCCGGGACGCACAGATACGCAGTATTTT	CSVDYRPGRTDTQYF
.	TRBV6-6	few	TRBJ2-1	TGTGCCACCCTCTTCTACAATGAGCAGTTCTTC	CATLFYNEQFF
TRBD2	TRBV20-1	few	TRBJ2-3	TGCAGTGCTAGAGATCCCGGACTAGGTAGCACAGATACGCAGTATTTT	CSARDPGLGSTDTQYF
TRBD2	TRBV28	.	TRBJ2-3	TGTGCCAGCAGAACCGGGACTAGGCCAGATACGCAGTATTTT	CASRTGTRPDTQYF
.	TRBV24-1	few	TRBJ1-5	TGTGCCACCAGTGAGAACGATTATCAGCCCCAGCATTTT	CATSENDYQPQHF